This T cell receptor beta chain was recorded in a study of human CD8 memory T cell subsets. Whole-study results and caveats: Unlike effector memory cells, stem-like memory and precursor exhausted T cells displayed similarly high diversity.

The authors made TCR beta libraries using UMI-labeled 5' RACE. Reanalyzing the 5' RACE reads, TCRdb keeps one entry per CDR3 protein, without DNA. The sample holds under 11,000 distinct CDR3 sequences. In the case of this clonotype: No antigen is known for it.

Sequenced input: CD8+ T cells from PBMCs. The TCR sequence derives from a human donor in good health.

The CDR3 loop reads CASSFPHERGGGYTF. The chain links TRBV7-2 to TRBJ1-2; with no DNA, the TCRdb D assignment of TRBD1 cannot be verified. Germline CDR1 reads SGHTA; CDR2 reads FQGNSA. The CDR3 runs to 15 residues.